Each of the 27 T cell receptor beta chains below was sequenced from the same sample in a study of blood T cell repertoires in COVID-19. Some clones are missing from TCRdb's copy, which holds only in-frame ones; the method was immunoSEQ multiplex PCR. The repertoire holds just over 650,000 clones, with 85% to 90% as singletons. Specimen: peripheral blood. These receptors were collected from a woman younger than 35 with acute or convalescent COVID-19.

This clone was found once. The V call is TRBV7-2, the J call TRBJ1-6, with 9 bases matching TRBD1. There are 17 residues in the CDR3. The V and J ends lost 2 bases and 5 bases, in that order; junction bases with no gene match: 7. Germline-derived CDR1 and CDR2 are SGHTA and FQGNSA. CDR3 sequence (DNA): TGTGCCAGCAGCTTATTTACAGGGGGCATTCATAATTCACCCCTCCACTTT. Protein sequence: CASSLFTGGIHNSPLHF.

J is TRBJ1-5 and V is TRBV6-6; perhaps TRBD1 as D (6 bases). In germline, CDR1 is MNHNY, CDR2 SVGAGI (reference sequence). V lost 6 bases and J lost 4, with 19 bases in between. The CDR3 covers 16 residues. The CDR3: CASRGTQGGGNQPQHF. The CDR3 DNA follows: TGTGCCAGCAGGGGGACACAGGGTGGGGGAAATCAGCCCCAGCATTTT.

This CDR3 reads CASTEGGTGYSSGANVLTF. As DNA, the CDR3 is TGTGCCAGCACTGAGGGAGGGACAGGCTACAGCTCTGGGGCCAACGTCCTGACTTTC. The J gene is TRBJ2-6, the V gene TRBV5-6, with D perhaps matching TRBD1 (8 bases). Germline values: CDR1 SGHDT, CDR2 YYEEEE. Trimming took 6 bases from V and 0 from J, leaving 22 bases between them. The CDR3 is 19 residues long.

The chain combines TRBV3-1 (or the pseudogene TRBV3-2) with TRBJ2-1, with D possibly being TRBD2 (8 bases). Trimming left V 2 bases short and J 10 bases short, with 21 bases between. The CDR3 spans 16 residues. Germline CDR1 is LGHDT and CDR2 is YNNKEL (reference sequence). As DNA, the CDR3 is TGTGCCAGCAGCCAACTAAAGCGGGGGACCAGGGGGGAGCAGTTCTTC. Translating gives CASSQLKRGTRGEQFF.

V usage is TRBV4-2 and J usage is TRBJ1-6, with D tentatively TRBD1 (5 bases). Germline V CDR1 and CDR2: LGHNA, YNFKEQ. CDR3 size: 14 residues. Trimming pared 4 bases from V and 7 bases from J, leaving 11 bases between. CDR3 bases: TGTGCCAGCAGCCCCCGACAGAGAAATTCACCCCTCCACTTT. This encodes CASSPRQRNSPLHF.

This clone has at least ten counts. This chain joins TRBV29-1 and TRBJ1-1; tentatively, D is TRBD1 (5 bases). Trimming cost V 7 bases and J 6 bases, with 12 bases left between them. There are 11 residues in the CDR3. The germline V gene has CDR1 SQVTM and CDR2 ANQGSEA. CDR3 in amino acids: CSAGGEAEAFF. Written as DNA, the CDR3 is TGCAGCGCCGGAGGGGAGGCTGAAGCTTTCTTT. Complete variable domain (other parts from reference TRBV29-1 and TRBJ1-1): SAVISQKPSRDICQRGTSLTIQCQVDSQVTMMFWYRQQPGQSLTLIATANQGSEATYESGFVIDKFPISRPNLTFSTLTVSNMSPEDSSIYLCSAGGEAEAFFGQGTRLTVV.

This chain joins TRBV6-5 and TRBJ2-7, with 7 bases identical to TRBD1. With V trimmed by 6 bases and J by 3 bases, 11 bases remained unmatched. From germline, CDR1 is MNHEY and CDR2 SVGAGI. This CDR3 has 15 residues. CDR3 in DNA: TGTGCCAGCAGGGTAACGACAGGGAACCTCTACGAGCAGTACTTC. Amino acids: CASRVTTGNLYEQYF.

This clone was observed once. For the CDR3, the DNA is TGTGCCAGCAGCGTAGGACTAGGTACGGGGGCCGGGGAGCTGTTTTTT. This gives the protein CASSVGLGTGAGELFF. The rearrangement joins TRBV9 to TRBJ2-2; the D gene is possibly TRBD2 (6 bases). The CDR3 has 16 residues. V was shortened by 0 bases and J by 6 bases, with 15 bases between the two germline ends. From germline, CDR1 is SGDLS and CDR2 YYNGEE.

The chain carries TRBV6-2 or TRBV6-3 and TRBJ2-2; 12 nucleotides align to TRBD2. CDR1 and CDR2 (germline): MNHEY, SVGEGT. Trimming at V came to 0 bases and at J to 2 bases, leaving 4 bases not matched to a gene. The CDR3 loop spans 18 amino acids. The CDR3 region is CASSYSTSGGANTGELFF. In DNA form, the CDR3 reads TGTGCCAGCAGTTACTCGACTAGCGGGGGCGCAAACACCGGGGAGCTGTTTTTT.

The chain links TRBV5-5 to TRBJ1-6; D might be TRBD1 (5 bases). CDR3 length equals 16 residues. Per germline, CDR1 SGHKS and CDR2 YYEKEE (reference sequence). V lost 0 bases to trimming and J lost 10 bases, with 17 bases between them. CDR3 amino acids: CASSLDAGLGKSPLHF. As DNA, the CDR3 is TGTGCCAGCAGCTTGGATGCAGGGCTGGGAAAATCACCCCTCCACTTT.

This clone has just one count. V is TRBV3-1 (or the pseudogene TRBV3-2) and J is TRBJ2-5, with TRBD1 matching 10 bases. This CDR3 has 15 residues. J gave up 1 base and V 3 bases, and 2 bases lay outside the gene matches. Germline CDR1 LGHDT, CDR2 YNNKEL (reference sequence). CDR3 nucleotide sequence: TGTGCCAGCAGCCAGGGACAGGGGCCCCAAGAGACCCAGTACTTC. Its protein product is CASSQGQGPQETQYF.

The chain is built from TRBV28 and TRBJ1-2, with no clear D. In germline, CDR1 is MDHEN, CDR2 SYDVKM. With 5 bases removed from V and 9 bases from J, the gap between germline ends came to 25 bases. The CDR3 is 16 amino acids. The CDR3 loop is CASSPKSPAGPISYTF. The CDR3 nucleotides read TGTGCCAGCAGTCCCAAGTCCCCTGCAGGTCCCATAAGCTACACCTTC.

The V call is TRBV27, the J call TRBJ1-5, with D uncertain. The CDR3 contains 14 residues. The V end was cut by 5 bases, the J end by 1 base, with 9 bases between. Germline-derived CDR1 and CDR2 are MNHEY and SMNVEV (reference sequence). The CDR3 is CASSPRVSNQPQHF. DNA of the CDR3: TGTGCCAGCAGTCCTCGGGTGAGCAATCAGCCCCAGCATTTT.

V gene TRBV30 combines with J gene TRBJ1-3; TRBD1 is a possible D gene (5 bases). This CDR3 is built from 17 residues. The V and J ends lost 2 bases and 2 bases respectively, with 19 bases between them. Per germline, CDR1 GTSNPN and CDR2 SVGIG (reference sequence). The CDR3 loop reads CAWSTDPGREAGNTIYF. CDR3 sequence (DNA): TGTGCCTGGAGTACCGACCCAGGGAGGGAAGCTGGAAACACCATATATTTT.

This chain connects TRBV5-4 to TRBJ2-7; D possibly corresponds to TRBD1 (5 bases). Trimming left V 0 bases short and J 2 bases short, with 18 bases between. CDR1 and CDR2 (germline): SGHNT, YYREEE (reference sequence). The CDR3 loop spans 17 amino acids. CDR3 DNA: TGTGCCAGCAGCTTGGTCGGCGGCAGGGAATCGACCTACGAGCAGTACTTC. Translating it yields CASSLVGGRESTYEQYF.

The chain links TRBV5-4 to TRBJ1-2; the D is unclear. V lost 2 bases and J 2 bases, leaving 13 bases between the germline ends. This CDR3 is built from 15 residues. CDR1 SGHNT and CDR2 YYREEE come from the germline V gene (reference sequence). CDR3 bases: TGTGCCAGCAGCTTTAGCGGCAGGCCCAACTATGGCTACACCTTC. Encoded protein: CASSFSGRPNYGYTF.

The chain joins TRBV4-1 to TRBJ1-1, with D maybe TRBD1 (5 bases). The V end lost 0 bases, the J end lost 1 base, and 9 bases lay between the germline ends. This CDR3 has 15 amino acids. Germline lookup yields CDR1 MGHRA and CDR2 YSYEKL. The chain's CDR3 is CASSQEAQGNTEAFF. The CDR3 coding sequence is TGCGCCAGCAGCCAAGAGGCCCAGGGGAACACTGAAGCTTTCTTT.

The J gene is TRBJ1-3, the V gene TRBV3-1 (or the pseudogene TRBV3-2); TRBD1 matches at 10 bases. The CDR3 sequence is 17 residues long. V lost 0 bases and J lost 4; bases outside the gene matches: 6. Germline assignment: CDR1 LGHDT and CDR2 YNNKEL (reference sequence). Here the CDR3 reads CASSQDWTGGTGNTIYF. CDR3 bases: TGTGCCAGCAGCCAAGATTGGACAGGGGGTACGGGAAACACCATATATTTT.

The chain combines TRBV6-5 with TRBJ1-2; 10 bases line up with TRBD1. Unmatched junction bases numbered 3, after V lost 2 bases and J lost 6 bases. The CDR3 consists of 14 residues. CDR1 and CDR2 from the germline V gene are MNHEY and SVGAGI. The CDR3 region has the DNA TGTGCCAGCAGTTACACAGGGACAGGGGATGGCTACACCTTC. Translated, it gives CASSYTGTGDGYTF.

The chain has TRBV2 and TRBJ1-1; D unresolved. The CDR3 spans 14 residues. Germline values: CDR1 SNHLY, CDR2 FYNNEI. Trimming took 4 bases from V and 0 from J, leaving 9 bases between them. This chain's CDR3 is CASSVTYMNTEAFF. DNA of the CDR3: TGTGCCAGCAGTGTAACATACATGAACACTGAAGCTTTCTTT.

The V gene is TRBV10-3, the J gene TRBJ1-6, with D uncertain. Germline CDR1 is ENHRY and CDR2 is SYGVKD. Trimming pared 4 bases from V and 5 bases from J, leaving 18 bases between. The CDR3 is 17 residues long. This CDR3 is CAISATLQAWNNSPLHF. Here the CDR3 DNA reads TGTGCCATCAGTGCCACGCTTCAGGCATGGAATAATTCACCCCTCCACTTT.

This chain joins TRBV4-2 and TRBJ2-5; no clear D gene. Trimming cost V 5 bases and J 5 bases, with 18 bases left between them. Germline assignment: CDR1 LGHNA and CDR2 YNFKEQ. The CDR3 sequence is 15 residues long. CDR3: CASSEPLGILETQYF. The CDR3 DNA reads as TGTGCCAGCAGCGAGCCCCTAGGAATTTTGGAGACCCAGTACTTC.

The V call is TRBV7-9, the J call TRBJ1-1; D is ambiguous. CDR3 length: 15 residues. Germline V gene lookup returns CDR1 SEHNR and CDR2 FQNEAQ (reference sequence). Between the trimmed V and J ends, which lost 0 bases and 4 bases, there was a span of 12 bases. In DNA, the CDR3 is TGTGCCAGCAGCTTAGCCCCAGGCTTGGGCACTGAAGCTTTCTTT. Amino acid sequence: CASSLAPGLGTEAFF.

The chain links TRBV6-5 to TRBJ1-1; D unclear. Trimming removed 5 bases from V and 1 base from J, with 8 bases in between. The CDR3 loop spans 13 amino acids. CDR1 and CDR2 (germline): MNHEY, SVGAGI. The CDR3 nucleotides are TGTGCCAGCAGTAGCGTCGAGAACACTGAAGCTTTCTTT. Protein: CASSSVENTEAFF.

As to this clone: An end of the junction differs from the germline gene, which may be a read error. V and J are TRBV5-6 and TRBJ1-4, with D unresolved. The CDR3 extends over 14 amino acids. Germline-derived CDR1 and CDR2 are SGHDT and YYEEEE. DNA for the CDR3: TGTGCCAGCAGTTTGGGGAGCACATTGGAAAAACTGTTTTTT. It is translated as CASSLGSTLEKLFF.

Points on this clone: Other DNA sequences in this sample translate to the same CDR3. This chain links TRBV6-5 with TRBJ1-4; D ambiguous. The length of the CDR3 is 12 residues. The germline V gene encodes CDR1 MNHEY and CDR2 SVGAGI. V lost 6 bases, J lost 8 bases, and 10 bases lay in between. The CDR3, as DNA: TGTGCCAGCAGCCTCTCGGGGGAAAAACTGTTTTTT. It specifies CASSLSGEKLFF.

The sample holds a few counts of this clone. This chain connects TRBV9 to TRBJ1-5; tentative D call: TRBD1 (5 bases). The V end was cut by 6 bases, the J end by 3 bases, with 22 bases between. This CDR3 has 17 residues. CDR1 is SGDLS and CDR2 is YYNGEE in the germline V gene. CDR3 protein: CASIPYRGSRANQPQHF. DNA for the CDR3: TGTGCCAGCATCCCTTATCGGGGGAGTAGGGCCAATCAGCCCCAGCATTTT. The entire variable domain, with the rest obtained from reference TRBV9 and TRBJ1-5, is as follows: DSGVTQTPKHLITATGQRVTLRCSPRSGDLSVYWYQQSLDQGLQFLIQYYNGEERAKGNILERFSAQQFPDLHSELNLSSLELGDSALYFCASIPYRGSRANQPQHFGDGTRLSIL.